This TCR beta chain was sequenced during a study of beta chain features in type 1 diabetes. Findings and caveats of the study: Shortening that was moderate but significant affected the TCRB CDR3s of Type 1 diabetes patients in all four CD4+ subsets.

This clone occurred a few times. Its specificity is unknown. Reverse transcription of all isolated RNA meant that expressed TCRB transcripts were sequenced. Approximately 3.6 million reads, on average, came from each naive, central memory and regulatory T cell sample. Clones were read by immunoSEQ multiplex PCR, and TCRdb kept only the in-frame ones, dropping some. The sample records about 360,000 clones, around 12% being singletons. The sequenced material came from naive CD4+ T cells from blood. The clonotype was recovered from a woman younger than 30 with type 1 diabetes.

The CDR3 is CASSFPHPDRNTGELFF. DNA of the CDR3: TGCGCCAGCAGCTTCCCCCACCCGGACAGAAACACCGGGGAGCTGTTTTTT. This sequence joins TRBV5-1 and TRBJ2-2; D perhaps matches TRBD1 (6 bases). V dropped 2 bases and J dropped 2 bases, with 16 bases sitting between them. This CDR3 comprises 17 residues. CDR1 is SGHRS and CDR2 is YFSETQ in the germline V gene.